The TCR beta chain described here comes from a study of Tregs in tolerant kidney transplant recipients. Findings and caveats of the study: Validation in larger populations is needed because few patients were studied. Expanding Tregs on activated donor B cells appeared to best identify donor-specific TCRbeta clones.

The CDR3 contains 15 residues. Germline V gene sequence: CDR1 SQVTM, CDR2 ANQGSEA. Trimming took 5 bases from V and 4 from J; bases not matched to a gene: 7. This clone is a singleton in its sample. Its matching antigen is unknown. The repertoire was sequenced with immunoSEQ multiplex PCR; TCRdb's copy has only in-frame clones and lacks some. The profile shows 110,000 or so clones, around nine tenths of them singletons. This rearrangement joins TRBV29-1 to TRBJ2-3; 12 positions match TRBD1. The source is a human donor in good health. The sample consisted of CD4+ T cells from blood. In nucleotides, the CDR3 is TGCAGCGTTCGGCGGGGACAGGGGGCCCCAGATACGCAGTATTTT. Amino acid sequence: CSVRRGQGAPDTQYF.